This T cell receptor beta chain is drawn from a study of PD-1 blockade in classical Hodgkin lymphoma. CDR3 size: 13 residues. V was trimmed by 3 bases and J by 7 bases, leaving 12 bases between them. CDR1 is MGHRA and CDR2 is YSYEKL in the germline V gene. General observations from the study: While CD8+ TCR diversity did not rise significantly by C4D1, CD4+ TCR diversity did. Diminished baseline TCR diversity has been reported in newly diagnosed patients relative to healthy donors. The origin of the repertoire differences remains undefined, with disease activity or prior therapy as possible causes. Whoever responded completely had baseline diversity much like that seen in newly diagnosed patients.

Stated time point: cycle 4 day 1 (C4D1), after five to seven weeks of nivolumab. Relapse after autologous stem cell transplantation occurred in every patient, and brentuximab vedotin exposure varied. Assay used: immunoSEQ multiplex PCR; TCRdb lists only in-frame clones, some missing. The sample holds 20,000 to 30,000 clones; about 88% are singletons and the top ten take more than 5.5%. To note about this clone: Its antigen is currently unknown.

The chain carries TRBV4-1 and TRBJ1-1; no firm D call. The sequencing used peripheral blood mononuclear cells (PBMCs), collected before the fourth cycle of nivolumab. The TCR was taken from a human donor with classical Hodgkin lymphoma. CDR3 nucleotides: TGCGCCAGCAGCCAGTTTGGATACCTTGAAGCTTTCTTT. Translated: CASSQFGYLEAFF.